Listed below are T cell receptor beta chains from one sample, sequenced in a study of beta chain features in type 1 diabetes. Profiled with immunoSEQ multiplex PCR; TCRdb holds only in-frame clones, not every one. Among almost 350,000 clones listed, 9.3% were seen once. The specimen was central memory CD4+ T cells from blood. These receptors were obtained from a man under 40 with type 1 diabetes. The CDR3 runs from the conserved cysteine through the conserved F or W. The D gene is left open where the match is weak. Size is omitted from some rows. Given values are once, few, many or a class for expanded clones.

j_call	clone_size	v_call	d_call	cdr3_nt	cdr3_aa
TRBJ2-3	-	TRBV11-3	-	TGTGCCAGCAGTCCCCAGCAGACAGATACGCAGTATTTT	CASSPQQTDTQYF
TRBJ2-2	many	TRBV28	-	TGTGCCAGCAGTTTTTCCACCTGGGTCGGGGAGCTGTTTTTT	CASSFSTWVGELFF
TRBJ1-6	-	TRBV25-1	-	TGTGCCAGCAGGGGGGGCGCATTTAATTCACCCCTCCACTTT	CASRGGAFNSPLHF
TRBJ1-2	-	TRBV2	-	TGTGCCAGCAGCCCCCGTCGGACTAACTATGGCTACACCTTC	CASSPRRTNYGYTF
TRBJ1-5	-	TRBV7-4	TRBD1	TGTGCCAGCAGTCGTAGTGGGACAGCCTTCAATCAGCCCCAGCATTTT	CASSRSGTAFNQPQHF
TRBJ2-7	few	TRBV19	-	TGTGCCCGTGACCACTCCTCGTCCGAGCAGTACTTC	CARDHSSSEQYF
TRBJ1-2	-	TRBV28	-	TGTGCCAGCAGTTTCAGACAGAGAGGCTACACCTTC	CASSFRQRGYTF
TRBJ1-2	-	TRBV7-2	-	TGTGCCAGCAGCCTACAATGGACGGAAGCATATGGCTACACCTTC	CASSLQWTEAYGYTF
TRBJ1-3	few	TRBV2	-	TGTGCCAGCAGTGAACGCCTTTACTCTGGAAACACCATATATTTT	CASSERLYSGNTIYF
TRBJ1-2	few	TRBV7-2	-	TGTGCCAGCAGCGATTACCAGACCAATGAGGGCTACACCTTC	CASSDYQTNEGYTF
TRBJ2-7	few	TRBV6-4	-	TGTGCCAGCAGTTTGGACTCCAAGGTCCACGAGCAGTACTTC	CASSLDSKVHEQYF
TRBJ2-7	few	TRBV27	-	TGTGCCAGCAGTCAGGGCGGTGAGCAGTACTTC	CASSQGGEQYF
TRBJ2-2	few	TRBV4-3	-	TGCGCCAGCAGCCAAGATCGCGGATACACCGGGGAGCTGTTTTTT	CASSQDRGYTGELFF
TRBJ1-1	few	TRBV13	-	TGTGCCAGCAGCTTAGGTGGCAGAGACACTGAAGCTTTCTTT	CASSLGGRDTEAFF
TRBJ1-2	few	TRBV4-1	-	TGCGCCAGCAGCCCCTCCCCTACCGATGTCTATGGCTACACCTTC	CASSPSPTDVYGYTF
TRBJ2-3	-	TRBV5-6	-	TGTGCCAGCAGCTTGTTCACGGCCAGCACAGATACGCAGTATTTT	CASSLFTASTDTQYF
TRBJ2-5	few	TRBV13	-	TGTGCCAGCAGCTCTACTAGAGGAGAGACCCAGTACTTC	CASSSTRGETQYF
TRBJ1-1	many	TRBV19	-	TGTGCCGGCTTCTTGAACACTGAAGCTTTCTTT	CAGFLNTEAFF
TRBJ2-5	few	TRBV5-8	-	TGTGCCAGCAGCTTGGGGACAGCAGAGACCCAGTACTTC	CASSLGTAETQYF
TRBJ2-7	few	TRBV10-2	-	TGCGCCAGCAGTGAGTCGGGGGGTCTCTCCTACGAGCAGTACTTC	CASSESGGLSYEQYF
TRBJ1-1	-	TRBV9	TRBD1	TGTGCCAGCAGCGCCGCAGGGGGCGTGACTGAAGCTTTCTTT	CASSAAGGVTEAFF
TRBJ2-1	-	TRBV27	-	TGTGCCAGCACCCCTTTCGGCGGGGGCCGATACAATGAGCAGTTCTTC	CASTPFGGGRYNEQFF
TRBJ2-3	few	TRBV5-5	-	TGTGCCAGCAGCTTCAGGGGGGCAGATACGCAGTATTTT	CASSFRGADTQYF
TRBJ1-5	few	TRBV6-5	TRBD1	TGTGCCAGCGCGGGACAGGGCAATCAGCCCCAGCATTTT	CASAGQGNQPQHF
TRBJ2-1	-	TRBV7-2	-	TGTGCCAGCAGCTTCTCCGGGGGTAACAATGAGCAGTTCTTC	CASSFSGGNNEQFF
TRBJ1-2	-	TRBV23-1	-	TGCGCCAGCAGTCTTCGTTCACCCCAGGACTATGGCTACACCTTC	CASSLRSPQDYGYTF
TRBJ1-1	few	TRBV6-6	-	TGTGCCAGCAGTTACGTCGGCCTGAACACTGAAGCTTTCTTT	CASSYVGLNTEAFF
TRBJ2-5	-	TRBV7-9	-	TGTGCCAGCAGCCCTACAGGGTCCCTCGCTCGGGAGACCCAGTACTTC	CASSPTGSLARETQYF
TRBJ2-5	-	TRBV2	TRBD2	TGTGCCAGCAGTGGACTAGCGGGCTTCTCGGGAGAGACCCAGTACTTC	CASSGLAGFSGETQYF
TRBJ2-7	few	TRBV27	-	TGTGCCAGCAGTTTAGAAAAAGGGGGCTACGAGCAGTACTTC	CASSLEKGGYEQYF
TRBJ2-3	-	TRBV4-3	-	TGCGCCAGCAGCCCGGGGGGCGGCGCAGATACGCAGTATTTT	CASSPGGGADTQYF
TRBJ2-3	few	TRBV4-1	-	TGCGCCAGCAGCCAAGATTTTGCGGGCAGCACAGATACGCAGTATTTT	CASSQDFAGSTDTQYF
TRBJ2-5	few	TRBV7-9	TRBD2	TGTGCCAGCAGCGATACCGGGGGGGGCCGAGAGACCCAGTACTTC	CASSDTGGGRETQYF
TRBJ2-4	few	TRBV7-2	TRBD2	TGTGCCAGCAGCCCTAGCGGGGGGGCGTCAAGGGCCAAAAACATTCAGTACTTC	CASSPSGGASRAKNIQYF
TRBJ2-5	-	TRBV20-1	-	TGCAGTGCCTGGGTATCGGAGACCCAGTACTTC	CSAWVSETQYF
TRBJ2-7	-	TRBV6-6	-	TGTGCCAGCAAGCTCGGGCAGGGGCAGAGGGAGCAGTACTTC	CASKLGQGQREQYF
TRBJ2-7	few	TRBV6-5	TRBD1	TGTGCCTCGAGAGGGACAGGTGGTTTAAACGAGCAGTACTTC	CASRGTGGLNEQYF
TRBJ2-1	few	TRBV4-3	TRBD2	TGCGCCAGCTCCCCGGGTTTACTAGCGGGGGGCCATGAGCAGTTCTTC	CASSPGLLAGGHEQFF
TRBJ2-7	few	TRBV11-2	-	TGTGCCAGCAGCATACACGCAGGGCCCGGATTAGGCGAGCAGTACTTC	CASSIHAGPGLGEQYF
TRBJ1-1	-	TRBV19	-	TGTGCCAGTAGTATGACAGGTGAAGCTTTCTTT	CASSMTGEAFF
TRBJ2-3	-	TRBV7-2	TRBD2	TGTGCCAGCAGCCGTCGACTAGCGGGGGATGGCACAGATACGCAGTATTTT	CASSRRLAGDGTDTQYF
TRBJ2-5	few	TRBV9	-	TGTGCCAGCAGCGTAGGAGGGGAGACCCAGTACTTC	CASSVGGETQYF
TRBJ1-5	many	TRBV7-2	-	TGTGCCAGCAGCTTCGTAGGGCAGCCCCAGCATTTT	CASSFVGQPQHF
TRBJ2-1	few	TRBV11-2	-	TGTGCCAGCAGCTTAGTCAGTGGGGTCGAGGGCAATGAGCAGTTCTTC	CASSLVSGVEGNEQFF
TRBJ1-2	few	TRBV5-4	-	TGTGCCAGCAGCTTTTCAGAGAACTATGGCTACACCTTC	CASSFSENYGYTF
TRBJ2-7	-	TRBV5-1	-	TGCGCCAGTCGCCGCCACGACAGTTCCTACGAGCAGTACTTC	CASRRHDSSYEQYF
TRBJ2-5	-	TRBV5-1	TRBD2	TGCGCCAGCAGCTTACTAGCGGGGGACGGAGAGACCCAGTACTTC	CASSLLAGDGETQYF
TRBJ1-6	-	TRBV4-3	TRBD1	TGCGCCAGCAGCCAAGGGGACAGGCCTAATTCACCCCTCCACTTT	CASSQGDRPNSPLHF
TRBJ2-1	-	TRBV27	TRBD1	TGTCCCATATCTACCCTTGGACAGGGACAACACAATGAGCAGTTCTTC	CPISTLGQGQHNEQFF
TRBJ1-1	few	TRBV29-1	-	TGCAGCGTTGATTGGCGCGGGGCCCTGAACACTGAAGCTTTCTTT	CSVDWRGALNTEAFF
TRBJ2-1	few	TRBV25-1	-	TGTGCCAGCAGGTCTACGAATGAGCAGTTCTTC	CASRSTNEQFF
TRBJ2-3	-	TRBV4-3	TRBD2	TGCGCCAGCAGCCAAGAGAGGCAGCGGGGGGCCTACACAGATACGCAGTATTTT	CASSQERQRGAYTDTQYF
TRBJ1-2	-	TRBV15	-	TGTGCCACCAGCAGAGACCTACAGGTGGACTATGGCTACACCTTC	CATSRDLQVDYGYTF
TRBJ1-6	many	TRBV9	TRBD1	TGTGCCAGCAGCGTAGAGGACAGGAATAATTCACCCCTCCACTTT	CASSVEDRNNSPLHF
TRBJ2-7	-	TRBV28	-	TGTGCCAGCAGTCCCCACGGTGGGAATGAGCAGTACTTC	CASSPHGGNEQYF
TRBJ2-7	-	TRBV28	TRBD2	TGTGCCAGCAGTTTATCGGGGGGTTCAGGCGAGCAGTACTTC	CASSLSGGSGEQYF
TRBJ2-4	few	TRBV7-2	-	TGTGCCAGCAGCCCGCTAGGACAGGCCAAAAACATTCAGTACTTC	CASSPLGQAKNIQYF
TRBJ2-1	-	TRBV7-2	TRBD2	TGTGCCAGCAGCCGCCGGGGGGACGTTGGCTACAATGAGCAGTTCTTC	CASSRRGDVGYNEQFF